This T cell receptor beta chain was captured in a study of blood T cell repertoires in COVID-19. V shed 5 bases and J shed 7 bases, with 18 bases lying between them. The CDR3 is 15 amino acids. Germline-derived CDR1 and CDR2 are SGHVS and FNYEAQ. This clone was seen a few times. Original processing notes: For nucleated cells, counts were estimated from reference gene primer amplification. Produced via immunoSEQ multiplex PCR; TCRdb's table is partial and in-frame only. V, J and clone size were drawn from that table, and D and trimming were deduced from the DNA. The sample records about 90,000 clones, over 75% being singletons.

The material sequenced was peripheral blood. The rearrangement uses TRBV7-6 and TRBJ1-5; no definite D call. The TCR sequence derives from a man between 65 and 79 years old with acute or convalescent COVID-19. CDR3 sequence (DNA): TGTGCCAGCAGCGTCGAAGAGGGTTTCGGGCAGCCCCAGCATTTT. This gives the protein CASSVEEGFGQPQHF.